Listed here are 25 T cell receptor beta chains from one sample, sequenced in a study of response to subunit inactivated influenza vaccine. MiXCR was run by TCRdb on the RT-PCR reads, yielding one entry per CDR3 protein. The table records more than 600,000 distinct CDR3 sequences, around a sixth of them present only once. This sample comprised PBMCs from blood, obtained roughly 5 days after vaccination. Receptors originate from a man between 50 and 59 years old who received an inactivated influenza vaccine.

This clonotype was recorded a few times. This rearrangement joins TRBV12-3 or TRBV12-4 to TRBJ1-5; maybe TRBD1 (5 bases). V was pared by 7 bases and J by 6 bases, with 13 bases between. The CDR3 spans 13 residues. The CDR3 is CASTRDVSQPQHF. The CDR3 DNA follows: TGTGCCAGCACCAGGGACGTGAGTCAGCCCCAGCATTTT.

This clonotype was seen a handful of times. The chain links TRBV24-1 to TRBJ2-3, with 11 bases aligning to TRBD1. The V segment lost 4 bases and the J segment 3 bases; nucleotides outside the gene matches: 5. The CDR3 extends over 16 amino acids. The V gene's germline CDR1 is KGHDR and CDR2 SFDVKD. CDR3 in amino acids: CATSESGTGGTDTQYF. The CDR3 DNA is TGTGCCACCAGTGAGTCCGGGACAGGGGGAACAGATACGCAGTATTTT.

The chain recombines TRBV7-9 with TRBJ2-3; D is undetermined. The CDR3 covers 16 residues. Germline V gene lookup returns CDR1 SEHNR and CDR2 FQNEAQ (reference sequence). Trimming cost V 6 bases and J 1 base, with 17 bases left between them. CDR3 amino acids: CASRSRWAERTDTQYF. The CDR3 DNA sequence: TGTGCCAGCAGATCGAGATGGGCAGAGCGCACAGATACGCAGTATTTT.

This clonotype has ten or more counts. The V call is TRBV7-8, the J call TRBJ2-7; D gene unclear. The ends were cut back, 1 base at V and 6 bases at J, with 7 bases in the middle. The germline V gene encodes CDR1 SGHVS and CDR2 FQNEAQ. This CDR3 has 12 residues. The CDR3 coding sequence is TGTGCCAGCAGCTTAGACGGGCGCGAGCAGTACTTC. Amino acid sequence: CASSLDGREQYF. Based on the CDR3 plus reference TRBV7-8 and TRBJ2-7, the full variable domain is GAGVSQSPRYKVAKRGQDVALRCDPISGHVSLFWYQQALGQGPEFLTYFQNEAQLDKSGLPSDRFFAERPEGSVSTLKIQRTQQEDSAVYLCASSLDGREQYFGPGTRLTVT.

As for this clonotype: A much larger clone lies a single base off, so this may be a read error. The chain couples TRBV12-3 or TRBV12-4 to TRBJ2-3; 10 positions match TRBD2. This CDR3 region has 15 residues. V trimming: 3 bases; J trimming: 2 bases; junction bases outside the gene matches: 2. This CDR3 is CASSFSGGNTDTQYF. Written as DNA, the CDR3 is TGTGCCAGCAGTTTTAGCGGGGGGAACACAGATACGCAGTATTTT.

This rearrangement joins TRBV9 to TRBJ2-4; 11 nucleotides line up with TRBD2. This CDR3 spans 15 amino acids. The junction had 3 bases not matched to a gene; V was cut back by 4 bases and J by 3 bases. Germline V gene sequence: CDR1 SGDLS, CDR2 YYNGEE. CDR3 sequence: CASSPSGGIKNIQYF. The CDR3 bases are TGTGCCAGCAGCCCTAGCGGGGGGATCAAAAACATTCAGTACTTC.

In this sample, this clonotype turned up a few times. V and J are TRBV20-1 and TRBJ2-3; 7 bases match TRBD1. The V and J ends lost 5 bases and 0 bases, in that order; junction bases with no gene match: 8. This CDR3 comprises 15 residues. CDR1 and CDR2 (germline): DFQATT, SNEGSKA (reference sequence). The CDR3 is CSADDRAASTDTQYF. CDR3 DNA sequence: TGCAGTGCTGACGACAGGGCCGCTAGCACAGATACGCAGTATTTT.

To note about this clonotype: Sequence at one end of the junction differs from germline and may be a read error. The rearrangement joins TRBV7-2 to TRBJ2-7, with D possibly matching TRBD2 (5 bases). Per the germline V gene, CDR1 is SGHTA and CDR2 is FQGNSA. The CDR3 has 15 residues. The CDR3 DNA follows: TGTGCCAGCAGCGTAGCTAGCATGCGGTCCTACGAGCAGTACTTC. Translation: CASSVASMRSYEQYF.

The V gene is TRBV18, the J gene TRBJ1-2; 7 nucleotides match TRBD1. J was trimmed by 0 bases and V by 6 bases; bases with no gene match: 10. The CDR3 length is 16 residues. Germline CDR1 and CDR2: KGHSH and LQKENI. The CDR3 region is CASSRAGQPANYGYTF. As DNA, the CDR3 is TGTGCCAGCTCCCGGGCGGGACAGCCAGCTAACTATGGCTACACCTTC.

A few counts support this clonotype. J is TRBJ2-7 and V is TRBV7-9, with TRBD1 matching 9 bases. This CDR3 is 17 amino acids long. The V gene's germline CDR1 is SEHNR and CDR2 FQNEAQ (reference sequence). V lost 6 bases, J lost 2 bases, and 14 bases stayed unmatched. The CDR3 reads CASSVSLGGDRAYEQYF. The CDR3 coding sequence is TGTGCCAGCAGTGTATCACTAGGGGGGGACAGGGCCTACGAGCAGTACTTC. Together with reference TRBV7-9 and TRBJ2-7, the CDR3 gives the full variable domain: DTGVSQNPRHKITKRGQNVTFRCDPISEHNRLYWYRQTLGQGPEFLTYFQNEAQLEKSRLLSDRFSAERPKGSFSTLEIQRTEQGDSAMYLCASSVSLGGDRAYEQYFGPGTRLTVT.

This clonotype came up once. The CDR3 nucleotides are TGTGCCAGCTCACCACCCCCGGCAGAGACCCAGTACTTC. Translation gives CASSPPPAETQYF. This chain joins TRBV18 and TRBJ2-5, with D hard to call. The CDR3 runs 13 residues. Between the trimmed V and J ends, which lost 0 bases and 4 bases, there was a span of 6 bases. CDR1 and CDR2 (germline): KGHSH, LQKENI.

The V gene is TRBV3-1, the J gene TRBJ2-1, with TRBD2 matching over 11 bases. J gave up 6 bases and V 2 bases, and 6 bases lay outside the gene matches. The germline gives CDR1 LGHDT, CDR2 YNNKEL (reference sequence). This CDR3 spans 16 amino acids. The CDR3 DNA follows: TGTGCCAGCAGCCAAATTAGCGGGGGGGTGTTCAATGAGCAGTTCTTC. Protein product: CASSQISGGVFNEQFF.

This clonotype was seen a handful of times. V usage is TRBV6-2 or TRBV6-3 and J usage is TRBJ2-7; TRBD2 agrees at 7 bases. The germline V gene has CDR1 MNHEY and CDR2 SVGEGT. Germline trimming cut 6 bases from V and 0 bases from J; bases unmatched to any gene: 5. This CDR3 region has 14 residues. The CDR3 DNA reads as TGTGCCAGCAGAATAGGCGGGGGCTCCTACGAGCAGTACTTC. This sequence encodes CASRIGGGSYEQYF.

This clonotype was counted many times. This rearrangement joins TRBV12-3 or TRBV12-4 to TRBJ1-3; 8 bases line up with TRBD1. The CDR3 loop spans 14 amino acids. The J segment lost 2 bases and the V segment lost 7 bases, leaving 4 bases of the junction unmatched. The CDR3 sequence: CASNQQGAGNTIYF. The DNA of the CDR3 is TGTGCCAGCAACCAACAGGGGGCTGGAAACACCATATATTTT.

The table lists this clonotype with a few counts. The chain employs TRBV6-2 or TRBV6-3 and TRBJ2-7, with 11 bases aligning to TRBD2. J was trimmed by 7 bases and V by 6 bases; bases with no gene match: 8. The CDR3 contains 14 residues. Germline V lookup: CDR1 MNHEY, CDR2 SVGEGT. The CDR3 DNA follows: TGTGCCAGCAGAACTAGCGGGGGAAGTCGGGAGCAGTACTTC. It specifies CASRTSGGSREQYF.

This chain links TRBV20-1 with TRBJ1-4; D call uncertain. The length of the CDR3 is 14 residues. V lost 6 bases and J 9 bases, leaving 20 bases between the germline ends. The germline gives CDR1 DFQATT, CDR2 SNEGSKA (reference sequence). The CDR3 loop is CSANQAEPQKKLFF. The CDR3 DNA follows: TGCAGTGCAAACCAGGCTGAACCACAAAAAAAACTGTTTTTT.

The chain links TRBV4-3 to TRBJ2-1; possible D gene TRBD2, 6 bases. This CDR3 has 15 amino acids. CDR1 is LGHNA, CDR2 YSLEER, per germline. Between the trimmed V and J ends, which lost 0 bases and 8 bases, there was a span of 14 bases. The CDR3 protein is CASSQDRGARDEQFF. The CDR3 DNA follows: TGCGCCAGCAGCCAAGATCGCGGGGCTAGGGATGAGCAGTTCTTC.

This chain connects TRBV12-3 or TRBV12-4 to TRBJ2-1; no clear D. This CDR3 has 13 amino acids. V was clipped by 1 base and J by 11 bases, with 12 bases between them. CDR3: CASSLGLTLQQFF. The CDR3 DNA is TGTGCCAGCAGTTTAGGGCTTACCCTTCAGCAGTTCTTC.

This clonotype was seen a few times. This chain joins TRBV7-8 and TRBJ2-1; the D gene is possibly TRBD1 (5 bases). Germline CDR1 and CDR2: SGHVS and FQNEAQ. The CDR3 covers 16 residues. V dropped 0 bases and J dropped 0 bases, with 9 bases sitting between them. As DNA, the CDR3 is TGTGCCAGCAGCTTAGCAGGGGAAATCTCCTACAATGAGCAGTTCTTC. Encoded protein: CASSLAGEISYNEQFF.

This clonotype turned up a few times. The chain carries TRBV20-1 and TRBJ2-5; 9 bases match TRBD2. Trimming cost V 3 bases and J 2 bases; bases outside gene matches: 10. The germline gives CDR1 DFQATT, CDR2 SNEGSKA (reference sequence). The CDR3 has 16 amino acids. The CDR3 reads CSASGGSGRGQETQYF. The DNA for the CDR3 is TGCAGTGCTAGTGGGGGTAGCGGGAGAGGACAAGAGACCCAGTACTTC.

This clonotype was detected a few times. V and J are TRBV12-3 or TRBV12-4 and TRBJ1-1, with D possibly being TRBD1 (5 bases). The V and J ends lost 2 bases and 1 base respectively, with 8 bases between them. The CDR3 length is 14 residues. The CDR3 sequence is CASSLRGSNTEAFF. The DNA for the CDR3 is TGTGCCAGCAGTTTACGGGGCTCGAACACTGAAGCTTTCTTT.

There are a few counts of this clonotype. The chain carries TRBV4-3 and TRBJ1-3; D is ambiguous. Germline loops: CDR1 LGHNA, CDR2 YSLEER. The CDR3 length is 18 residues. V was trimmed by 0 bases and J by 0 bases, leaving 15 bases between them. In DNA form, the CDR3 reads TGCGCCAGCAGCCAAGATGAGGGCGTCTATTACTCTGGAAACACCATATATTTT. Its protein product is CASSQDEGVYYSGNTIYF.

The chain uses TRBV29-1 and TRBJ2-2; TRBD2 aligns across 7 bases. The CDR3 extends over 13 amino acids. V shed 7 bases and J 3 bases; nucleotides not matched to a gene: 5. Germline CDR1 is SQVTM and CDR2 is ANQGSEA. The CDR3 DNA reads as TGCAGCGGGGGGGGTCCTGACACCGGGGAGCTGTTTTTT. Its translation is CSGGGPDTGELFF.

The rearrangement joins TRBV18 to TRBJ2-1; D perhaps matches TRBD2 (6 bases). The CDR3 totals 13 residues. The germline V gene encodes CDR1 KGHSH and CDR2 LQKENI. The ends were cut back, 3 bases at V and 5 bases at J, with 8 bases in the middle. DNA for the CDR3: TGTGCCAGCTCACCCCGGGGGAACAATGAGCAGTTCTTC. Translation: CASSPRGNNEQFF.

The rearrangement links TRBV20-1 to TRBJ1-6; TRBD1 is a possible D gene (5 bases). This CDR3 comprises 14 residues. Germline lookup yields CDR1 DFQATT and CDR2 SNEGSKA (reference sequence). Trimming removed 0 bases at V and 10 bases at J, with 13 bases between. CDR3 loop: CSAREEGPKSPLHF. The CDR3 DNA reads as TGCAGTGCTAGAGAGGAGGGGCCTAAATCACCCCTCCACTTT.